Described below is a single T cell receptor beta chain sequence and its context. Its target is not known. The sample is drawn from a study of T cell responses to AZD1222 COVID-19 vaccine. Libraries were prepared by immunoSEQ multiplex PCR; TCRdb keeps only in-frame clonotypes and omits some of them. The table includes 110,000 to 150,000 clones, approximately 90% detected once. The CDR3 has 12 residues. CDR1 and CDR2 (germline): SGDLS, YYNGEE. V lost 4 bases to trimming and J lost 10 bases, with 14 bases between them. Study conclusions and caveats: Spike-specific TCR breadth rose after two AZD1222 doses, and depth rose as well.

The sample here was peripheral blood, taken 28 days after the second AZD1222 dose. This rearrangement joins TRBV9 to TRBJ1-2; D might be TRBD1 (5 bases). The TCR was taken from an adult who received the AZD1222 COVID-19 vaccine. The CDR3 loop is CASSPSTELYTF. Written as DNA, the CDR3 is TGTGCCAGCAGCCCCTCGACAGAGCTCTACACCTTC.